Below are 24 T cell receptor beta chains sequenced from a single sample in a study of early T cells in non-severe SARS-CoV-2 infection. A single record per CDR3 protein comes from TCRdb applying MiXCR to the 5' RACE reads. In the table there are about 90,000 distinct CDR3 sequences, roughly 12% of which are singletons. The sample here was whole blood, taken at baseline. These receptors were obtained from an adult who was a healthcare worker with PCR-confirmed SARS-CoV-2 infection or an uninfected control (not recorded which).

Only a few counts were recorded for this clonotype. The rearrangement joins TRBV20-1 to TRBJ2-3; 12 bases agree with TRBD2. The CDR3 is 13 amino acids. Germline V gives CDR1 DFQATT, CDR2 SNEGSKA (reference sequence). J was trimmed by 6 bases and V by 5 bases; bases with no gene match: 3. CDR3 DNA: TGCAGTGCTTCCGGGACTAGCGGGGATACGCAGTATTTT. Translation gives CSASGTSGDTQYF.

This clonotype was seen repeatedly, ten times or more. The V gene is TRBV20-1, the J gene TRBJ1-5; D call uncertain. CDR3 length: 15 amino acids. V was shortened by 6 bases and J by 2 bases, with 17 bases between the two germline ends. The germline V gene encodes CDR1 DFQATT and CDR2 SNEGSKA (reference sequence). CDR3 sequence (DNA): TGCAGTGCGTTACGGGCCTTCGATCGCAATCAGCCCCAGCATTTT. This codes for CSALRAFDRNQPQHF.

In its sample, this clonotype was seen many times. V and J are TRBV5-1 and TRBJ2-5, with a tentative D call TRBD1 (6 bases). The V end was cut by 4 bases, the J end by 14 bases, with 21 bases between. Germline lookup yields CDR1 SGHRS and CDR2 YFSETQ. The CDR3 covers 13 residues. The CDR3 sequence is CASSRGTVKGGYF. The CDR3 DNA sequence: TGCGCCAGCAGCAGGGGGACCGTTAAAGGGGGATACTTC.

V and J are TRBV2 and TRBJ1-5, with D possibly being TRBD1 (5 bases). The CDR3 is 13 amino acids. Germline CDR1 is SNHLY and CDR2 is FYNNEI. V lost 10 bases, J lost 2 bases, and 12 bases lay in between. Here the CDR3 reads CATSGTGNQPQHF. The DNA of the CDR3 is TGTGCCACCTCAGGGACGGGCAATCAGCCCCAGCATTTT.

In its sample, this clonotype was seen a few times. V usage is TRBV7-9 and J usage is TRBJ2-3; D is perhaps TRBD1 or TRBD2 (5 bases each). Looked up from germline, CDR1 is SEHNR and CDR2 is FQNEAQ (reference sequence). The CDR3 length is 12 residues. Between the trimmed V and J ends, which lost 5 bases and 6 bases, there was a span of 9 bases. CDR3 in amino acids: CASSTGADTQYF. The CDR3 nucleotides read TGTGCCAGCAGCACCGGGGCCGATACGCAGTATTTT.

This clonotype was picked up a small number of times. The chain has TRBV2 and TRBJ2-5, with D possibly being TRBD1 or TRBD2 (5 bases each). Germline V gene sequence: CDR1 SNHLY, CDR2 FYNNEI. The CDR3 length is 15 residues. V lost 6 bases and J 7 bases, leaving 21 bases between the germline ends. The CDR3 region has the DNA TGTGCCAGCAGGAAAATTCGGGGCTCAGAGGGGACCCAGTACTTC. Amino acids: CASRKIRGSEGTQYF. Using reference TRBV2 and TRBJ2-5 for the parts outside the CDR3, the full variable domain is EPEVTQTPSHQVTQMGQEVILRCVPISNHLYFYWYRQILGQKVEFLVSFYNNEISEKSEIFDDQFSVERPDGSNFTLKIRSTKLEDSAMYFCASRKIRGSEGTQYFGPGTRLLVL.

This clonotype occurred many times. This chain joins TRBV29-1 and TRBJ1-2, with no clear D. V lost 5 bases and J 3 bases, leaving 7 bases between the germline ends. The CDR3 covers 11 residues. From germline, CDR1 is SQVTM and CDR2 ANQGSEA. CDR3 in DNA: TGCAGCGTTTTCGGCGACTATGGCTACACCTTC. It codes for CSVFGDYGYTF.

J is TRBJ2-7 and V is TRBV6-5; D is perhaps TRBD1 (5 bases). The CDR3 spans 12 residues. V was pared by 6 bases and J by 3 bases, with 9 bases between. Germline-derived CDR1 and CDR2 are MNHEY and SVGAGI. The CDR3 sequence: CASSGHLYEQYF. Here the CDR3 DNA reads TGTGCCAGCAGCGGACACCTCTACGAGCAGTACTTC.

The gene calls are TRBV24-1 and TRBJ2-2; 7 bases are shared with TRBD1. This CDR3 contains 16 residues. The ends lost 5 bases at V and 2 bases at J; junction bases unmatched: 7. Germline CDR1 and CDR2: KGHDR and SFDVKD. The DNA of the CDR3 is TGTGCCACCAGTGCCCCCGGGACAGCTAACACCGGGGAGCTGTTTTTT. Residues: CATSAPGTANTGELFF.

This clonotype has ten or more counts. This sequence joins TRBV24-1 and TRBJ2-1; 14 bases are a match to TRBD2. There are 17 residues in the CDR3. Germline-derived CDR1 and CDR2 are KGHDR and SFDVKD. The trim removed 3 bases at V and 2 bases at J, leaving 2 bases unmatched. The CDR3: CATSDRTSGRPYNEQFF. The CDR3 nucleotides read TGTGCCACCAGTGATCGGACTAGCGGGAGGCCCTACAATGAGCAGTTCTTC.

This clonotype occurred many times. The chain links TRBV12-3 or TRBV12-4 to TRBJ2-3, with D unclear. The CDR3 contains 11 residues. Trimming shortened V by 5 bases and J by 2 bases, and 2 bases separated the two germline ends. In nucleotides, the CDR3 is TGTGCCAGCAGTGACACAGATACGCAGTATTTT. It encodes CASSDTDTQYF.

This clonotype occurred many times. The chain employs TRBV27 and TRBJ1-5; 10 bases are shared with TRBD1. V trimming: 8 bases; J trimming: 0 bases; junction bases outside the gene matches: 10. In germline, CDR1 is MNHEY, CDR2 SMNVEV (reference sequence). The CDR3 contains 17 residues. The CDR3: CASHPGGQGYSNQPQHF. CDR3 nucleotide sequence: TGTGCCAGCCACCCCGGGGGACAGGGGTATAGCAATCAGCCCCAGCATTTT.

This clonotype has only a few counts. V usage is TRBV11-3 and J usage is TRBJ1-3, with D unresolved. Trimming cost V 2 bases and J 8 bases, with 7 bases left between them. From germline, CDR1 is SGHNT and CDR2 YENEEA. The CDR3 contains 12 residues. CDR3 sequence (DNA): TGTGCCAGCAGCTTACACGGAGACACCATATATTTT. It codes for CASSLHGDTIYF. Combining the CDR3 with reference TRBV11-3 and TRBJ1-3 gives the whole variable domain EAGVVQSPRYKIIEKKQPVAFWCNPISGHNTLYWYLQNLGQGPELLIRYENEEAVDDSQLPKDRFSAERLKGVDSTLKIQPAELGDSAVYLCASSLHGDTIYFGEGSWLTVV.

This clonotype was recorded at least ten times. This CDR3 reads CASSLVVREEAFF. The CDR3 coding sequence is TGTGCCAGCAGCTTAGTGGTCCGGGAGGAGGCTTTCTTT. V usage is TRBV7-2 and J usage is TRBJ1-1, with D unresolved. Per the germline V gene, CDR1 is SGHTA and CDR2 is FQGNSA. V dropped 1 base and J dropped 11 bases, with 14 bases sitting between them. This CDR3 is built from 13 residues. Full variable domain (missing parts from reference TRBV7-2 and TRBJ1-1): GAGVSQSPSNKVTEKGKDVELRCDPISGHTALYWYRQSLGQGLEFLIYFQGNSAPDKSGLPSDRFSAERTGGSVSTLTIQRTQQEDSAVYLCASSLVVREEAFFGQGTRLTVV.

This clonotype turned up a few times. The V call is TRBV20-1, the J call TRBJ2-7; 15 bases are shared with TRBD2. Looked up from germline, CDR1 is DFQATT and CDR2 is SNEGSKA (reference sequence). V shed 0 bases, J shed 3 bases, and the junction held 12 bases outside the gene matches. The CDR3 runs 19 residues. As DNA, the CDR3 is TGCAGTGCTAGAGATACCCTCGGGACTAGCGGGAGGAGCGGCTACGAGCAGTACTTC. Its translation: CSARDTLGTSGRSGYEQYF.

This chain connects TRBV29-1 to TRBJ1-1, with a possible D match to TRBD1 (5 bases). In germline, CDR1 is SQVTM, CDR2 ANQGSEA. The CDR3 length is 13 residues. The ends were cut back, 8 bases at V and 1 base at J, with 14 bases in the middle. The CDR3 bases are TGCAGCCCCAGCGGGACGGCGAACACTGAAGCTTTCTTT. This encodes CSPSGTANTEAFF.

The chain joins TRBV5-1 to TRBJ2-3; unclear D gene. The CDR3 contains 14 residues. V was clipped by 4 bases and J by 2 bases, with 11 bases between them. Germline CDR1 is SGHRS and CDR2 is YFSETQ. This CDR3 reads CASSQSVNTDTQYF. The CDR3 DNA sequence: TGCGCCAGCAGCCAGTCCGTAAACACAGATACGCAGTATTTT.

This clonotype was seen ten or more times. The chain uses TRBV6-5 and TRBJ2-1; 13 bases map to TRBD2. The junction had 7 bases not matched to a gene; V was cut back by 5 bases and J by 12 bases. The V gene's germline CDR1 is MNHEY and CDR2 SVGAGI. The CDR3 loop spans 14 amino acids. The CDR3 loop is CASSPGLAGVRQFF. The CDR3 DNA reads as TGTGCCAGCAGTCCCGGACTAGCGGGAGTAAGGCAGTTCTTC.

This clonotype has ten or more counts. This chain joins TRBV7-3 and TRBJ2-2; D uncertain. The CDR3 contains 13 residues. V was pared by 2 bases and J by 8 bases, with 9 bases between. Germline CDR1 and CDR2: SGHTA and FQGTGA. CDR3 DNA sequence: TGTGCCAGCAGCTTAGCTGGGATGGGGGAGCTGTTTTTT. Translation: CASSLAGMGELFF.

This clonotype was recorded a few times. DNA for the CDR3: TGCAGTGCTACGAGCTACTCACGGGGGTCCTATAATTCACCCCTCCACTTT. It encodes CSATSYSRGSYNSPLHF. The chain joins TRBV20-1 to TRBJ1-6, with a weak D call TRBD1 (5 bases). Germline CDR1 is DFQATT and CDR2 is SNEGSKA (reference sequence). Trimming cost V 4 bases and J 1 base, with 17 bases left between them. The CDR3 is 17 residues long.

The sample holds many counts of this clonotype. The V call is TRBV16, the J call TRBJ2-5; a weak D match, TRBD2 (6 bases). Germline V gene data show CDR1 as KGHSY and CDR2 as FQNENV. This CDR3 is 14 amino acids long. Trimming took off 0 bases at V and 4 bases at J, with 9 bases between the two ends. The DNA of the CDR3 is TGTGCCAGCAGCCAATCTCTCGGGGGAGAGACCCAGTACTTC. Encoded protein: CASSQSLGGETQYF.

This chain uses TRBV7-6 with TRBJ2-2; tentative D call: TRBD2 (6 bases). The V end was cut by 8 bases, the J end by 7 bases, with 11 bases between. CDR1 SGHVS and CDR2 FNYEAQ come from the germline V gene. The CDR3 covers 12 residues. The CDR3 loop is CASGGESGELFF. The CDR3 DNA reads TGTGCCAGCGGAGGGGAGAGCGGGGAGCTGTTTTTT.

This clonotype was seen repeatedly, ten times or more. The genes are TRBV16 and TRBJ1-2; the D gene is possibly TRBD1 (5 bases). V was cut by 2 bases and J by 6 bases, with 13 bases left in between. This CDR3 is 14 amino acids long. Germline assignment: CDR1 KGHSY and CDR2 FQNENV. The CDR3 bases are TGTGCCAGCAGCCAAATGGGACGCGGGGATGGCTACACCTTC. Its protein product is CASSQMGRGDGYTF.

In its sample, this clonotype was seen a few times. V gene TRBV18 combines with J gene TRBJ2-1; maybe TRBD1 (6 bases). The germline V and J ends were trimmed by 3 bases and 8 bases, with 17 bases remaining between them. There are 15 residues in the CDR3. Germline assignment: CDR1 KGHSH and CDR2 LQKENI. CDR3: CASSPSRGIRDEQFF. CDR3 bases: TGTGCCAGCTCACCCAGCAGGGGTATCCGAGATGAGCAGTTCTTC.